The 13 T cell receptor beta chains below were found in one sample sequenced in a study of blood T cell repertoires in COVID-19. Clones were read by immunoSEQ multiplex PCR, and TCRdb kept only the in-frame ones, dropping some. The sample has over 150,000 clones, just under 90% seen once. Sample: peripheral blood. The receptor set was obtained from a woman younger than 35 who had recovered from COVID-19.

There are a few counts of this clone. The V gene is TRBV6-5, the J gene TRBJ1-1, with D perhaps matching TRBD1 (6 bases). The V end was cut by 2 bases, the J end by 3 bases, with 16 bases between. The CDR3 is 16 residues long. The germline CDR1 and CDR2 sequences are MNHEY and SVGAGI. CDR3 residues: CASSYGVRGGDTEAFF. The CDR3 coding sequence is TGTGCCAGCAGTTACGGTGTCAGGGGAGGGGACACTGAAGCTTTCTTT.

The chain couples TRBV6-2 or TRBV6-3 to TRBJ2-5, with 8 bases lining up with TRBD1. The CDR3 extends over 16 amino acids. Germline V lookup: CDR1 MNHEY, CDR2 SVGEGT. V was pared by 3 bases and J by 6 bases, with 12 bases of the junction left unmatched. CDR3 residues: CASSYFQGAGFKTQYF. In nucleotides, the CDR3 is TGTGCCAGCAGTTATTTTCAGGGGGCAGGCTTTAAGACCCAGTACTTC.

The V and J genes are TRBV12-3 or TRBV12-4 and TRBJ2-5, with D unresolved. V lost 6 bases and J lost 4, with 9 bases in between. This CDR3 is built from 12 residues. In DNA form, the CDR3 reads TGTGCCAGCAGCCGTTTGGCAGAGACCCAGTACTTC. It specifies CASSRLAETQYF.

This sequence joins TRBV7-9 and TRBJ1-2, with D possibly being TRBD1 (6 bases). Germline V gene data show CDR1 as SEHNR and CDR2 as FQNEAQ (reference sequence). This CDR3 spans 16 amino acids. The V gene lost 5 bases and the J gene lost 0 bases, with 16 bases spanning the gap. The CDR3 DNA reads as TGTGCCAGCAGCCCCGGGGGGACACTCACTAACTATGGCTACACCTTC. It encodes CASSPGGTLTNYGYTF.

The chain is built from TRBV10-3 and TRBJ2-2, with D hard to call. The CDR3 has 13 residues. The V and J ends lost 5 bases and 1 base respectively, with 5 bases between them. In germline, CDR1 is ENHRY, CDR2 SYGVKD. This chain's CDR3 is CAISQENTGELFF. The DNA for the CDR3 is TGTGCCATCAGTCAGGAGAACACCGGGGAGCTGTTTTTT.

CDR3: CASSLRTGNEKLFF. The CDR3, as DNA: TGTGCCAGCAGTTTACGGACAGGGAATGAAAAACTGTTTTTT. The V call is TRBV6-5, the J call TRBJ1-4, with 8 bases aligning to TRBD1. Trimming cost V 4 bases and J 5 bases; bases outside gene matches: 3. This CDR3 has 14 amino acids. CDR1 and CDR2 from the germline V gene are MNHEY and SVGAGI.

The V gene is TRBV24-1, the J gene TRBJ2-2, with D hard to call. Germline CDR1 reads KGHDR; CDR2 reads SFDVKD. There are 12 residues in the CDR3. V was pared by 5 bases and J by 7 bases, with 7 bases between. CDR3 sequence (DNA): TGTGCCACCAGTGTAGAGTTCGGGGAGCTGTTTTTT. Translating gives CATSVEFGELFF.

The J gene is TRBJ2-3, the V gene TRBV5-8; 15 bases align to TRBD2. The CDR3 loop spans 15 amino acids. Per the germline V gene, CDR1 is SGHTS and CDR2 is YDEGEE. With 4 bases clipped from V and 5 bases from J, the junction kept 2 bases outside the gene matches. Here the CDR3 DNA reads TGTGCCAGCAGCCCGGGACTAGCGGGAGGAGATACGCAGTATTTT. Amino acids: CASSPGLAGGDTQYF.

This chain uses TRBV7-2 with TRBJ2-2; D perhaps matches TRBD1 (5 bases). V lost 3 bases and J lost 1, with 15 bases in between. The CDR3 sequence is 17 residues long. Germline-derived CDR1 and CDR2 are SGHTA and FQGNSA. The DNA of the CDR3 is TGTGCCAGCAGCTTGTTCAGGCCCGGACAGAACACCGGGGAGCTGTTTTTT. This encodes CASSLFRPGQNTGELFF. The full variable domain, completed using reference TRBV7-2 and TRBJ2-2, is GAGVSQSPSNKVTEKGKDVELRCDPISGHTALYWYRQSLGQGLEFLIYFQGNSAPDKSGLPSDRFSAERTGGSVSTLTIQRTQQEDSAVYLCASSLFRPGQNTGELFFGEGSRLTVL.

The gene calls are TRBV3-1 (or the pseudogene TRBV3-2) and TRBJ2-5; the D gene is possibly TRBD1 (6 bases). V shed 4 bases and J shed 0 bases, with 9 bases lying between them. Germline-derived CDR1 and CDR2 are LGHDT and YNNKEL (reference sequence). The CDR3 consists of 14 residues. CDR3 residues: CASSPDRYQETQYF. CDR3 in DNA: TGTGCCAGCAGCCCCGACAGGTACCAAGAGACCCAGTACTTC.

This chain connects TRBV7-9 to TRBJ2-3; D is undetermined. Trimming left V 1 base short and J 5 bases short, with 13 bases between. The CDR3 consists of 15 residues. Germline assignment: CDR1 SEHNR and CDR2 FQNEAQ (reference sequence). The CDR3 DNA is TGTGCCAGCAGCTTAGGGGTGGCGACGGGAGATACGCAGTATTTT. This sequence encodes CASSLGVATGDTQYF.

This rearrangement joins TRBV24-1 to TRBJ2-3, with D possibly matching TRBD1 (5 bases). The CDR3 has 16 residues. Germline CDR1 and CDR2: KGHDR and SFDVKD. V lost 1 base and J lost 5, with 15 bases in between. The CDR3 here is CATSDFRKGAGDTQYF. The CDR3 DNA follows: TGTGCCACCAGTGATTTCCGGAAAGGGGCCGGAGATACGCAGTATTTT.

The chain couples TRBV3-1 (or the pseudogene TRBV3-2) to TRBJ2-7; 7 bases align to TRBD1. Germline V gives CDR1 LGHDT, CDR2 YNNKEL (reference sequence). This CDR3 region has 12 residues. Germline trimming cut 1 base from V and 12 bases from J; bases unmatched to any gene: 6. The CDR3, as DNA: TGTGCCAGCAGCCAAGTGACAGGGTCTCCGTACTTC. This encodes CASSQVTGSPYF.